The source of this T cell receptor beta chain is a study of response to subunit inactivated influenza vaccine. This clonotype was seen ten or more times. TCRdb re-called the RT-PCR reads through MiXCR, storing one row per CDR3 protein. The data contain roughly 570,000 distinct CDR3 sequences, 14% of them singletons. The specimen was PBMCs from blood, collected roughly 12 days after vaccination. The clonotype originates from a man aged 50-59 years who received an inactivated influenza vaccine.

The CDR3 loop is CASSESVAGGTDTQYF. In nucleotides, the CDR3 is TGCGCCAGCAGTGAGTCGGTAGCGGGGGGGACAGATACGCAGTATTTT. The V call is TRBV10-1, the J call TRBJ2-3, with 11 bases identical to TRBD2. This CDR3 is built from 16 residues. CDR1 WNHNN and CDR2 SYGVQD come from the germline V gene (reference sequence). V lost 0 bases to trimming and J lost 3 bases; unmatched junction nucleotides: 2.